These 28 T cell receptor beta chains share one sample of origin, sequenced in a study of cytomegalovirus exposure and HLA in healthy donors. Researchers ran the PCR with 60 Vbeta and 13 Jbeta primers. Produced via immunoSEQ multiplex PCR; TCRdb's table is partial and in-frame only. The sample has 70,000 to 95,000 clones, more than 75% seen once. Sequencing was done on a sample of PBMCs. The source of these receptors is a man aged 18 to 30 in good health and CMV-seronegative.

The gene calls are TRBV6-1 and TRBJ2-1; 10 nucleotides agree with TRBD2. The CDR3 loop spans 14 amino acids. Germline CDR1 and CDR2: MNHNS and SASEGT. V dropped 6 bases and J dropped 3; count of bases not matched to a gene: 2. The CDR3 coding sequence is TGTGCCAGCAGGACTAGCGGGTACTACAATGAGCAGTTCTTC. Translation: CASRTSGYYNEQFF.

The rearrangement uses TRBV9 and TRBJ2-2; TRBD1 matches 10 bases. The CDR3 consists of 15 residues. Germline assignment: CDR1 SGDLS and CDR2 YYNGEE. With 3 bases clipped from V and 6 bases from J, the junction kept 5 bases outside the gene matches. As DNA, the CDR3 is TGTGCCAGCAGCGCGGGGACAGGGGTGTCCGGGGAGCTGTTTTTT. Its protein product is CASSAGTGVSGELFF.

This clone was seen once. The genes are TRBV27 and TRBJ1-5, with a weak D call TRBD1 (5 bases). V was clipped by 4 bases and J by 7 bases, with 14 bases between them. Germline values: CDR1 MNHEY, CDR2 SMNVEV (reference sequence). CDR3 length equals 14 residues. This CDR3 reads CASSSPGGRQPQHF. The CDR3 DNA is TGTGCCAGCAGTTCCCCCGGGGGTCGCCAGCCCCAGCATTTT.

This sequence joins TRBV5-1 and TRBJ2-5; the D gene is possibly TRBD1 (5 bases). The CDR3 has 17 residues. Trimming stripped 1 base from V and 2 bases from J, with 18 bases between. Germline V CDR1 and CDR2: SGHRS, YFSETQ. This CDR3 is CASSLKLAQGRQETQYF. CDR3 DNA sequence: TGCGCCAGCAGCTTGAAGTTAGCCCAGGGTAGGCAAGAGACCCAGTACTTC.

This rearrangement joins TRBV4-2 to TRBJ2-7, with D perhaps TRBD1 (5 bases). Germline values: CDR1 LGHNA, CDR2 YNFKEQ. This CDR3 has 14 amino acids. Trimming stripped 3 bases from V and 2 bases from J, with 11 bases between. DNA for the CDR3: TGTGCCAGCAGCCAGCCGACAGACCCCTACGAGCAGTACTTC. Residues: CASSQPTDPYEQYF.

The chain employs TRBV2 and TRBJ2-2; maybe TRBD1 (5 bases). V shed 6 bases and J shed 1 base, with 12 bases lying between them. Germline lookup yields CDR1 SNHLY and CDR2 FYNNEI. The CDR3 is 15 amino acids. CDR3 region: CASRYGQMNTGELFF. The CDR3 region has the DNA TGTGCCAGCAGGTATGGACAAATGAACACCGGGGAGCTGTTTTTT.

V gene TRBV15 combines with J gene TRBJ1-3; D is undetermined. The germline V and J ends were trimmed by 1 base and 1 base, with 5 bases remaining between them. Germline loops: CDR1 LNHNV, CDR2 YYDKDF (reference sequence). The CDR3 contains 14 residues. CDR3 loop: CATSRGTSGNTIYF. The CDR3 DNA is TGTGCCACCAGCAGAGGGACTTCTGGAAACACCATATATTTT. Full variable domain (missing parts from reference TRBV15 and TRBJ1-3): DAMVIQNPRYQVTQFGKPVTLSCSQTLNHNVMYWYQQKSSQAPKLLFHYYDKDFNNEADTPDNFQSRRPNTSFCFLDIRSPGLGDTAMYLCATSRGTSGNTIYFGEGSWLTVV.

The chain is built from TRBV6-1 and TRBJ2-3; D is undetermined. Between the trimmed V and J ends, which lost 0 bases and 1 base, there was a span of 5 bases. The CDR3 contains 14 residues. Germline CDR1 reads MNHNS; CDR2 reads SASEGT. CDR3 nucleotide sequence: TGTGCCAGCAGTGAAGCGGCGGGCACAGATACGCAGTATTTT. It specifies CASSEAAGTDTQYF.

In its sample, this clone was seen a few times. This rearrangement joins TRBV4-2 to TRBJ1-2, with D maybe TRBD1 (5 bases). There are 15 residues in the CDR3. The V gene lost 4 bases and the J gene lost 4 bases, with 16 bases spanning the gap. Germline CDR1 LGHNA, CDR2 YNFKEQ. The CDR3 region has the DNA TGTGCCAGCAGCCCGGACACTATGGCCACCTATGGCTACACCTTC. It is translated as CASSPDTMATYGYTF.

The gene calls are TRBV14 and TRBJ1-2; D possibly corresponds to TRBD1 (6 bases). V lost 1 base, J lost 4 bases, and 13 bases lay in between. The CDR3 is made up of 15 amino acids. CDR1 SGHDN and CDR2 FVKESK come from the germline V gene. The CDR3 sequence: CASSQARGSGYGYTF. Here the CDR3 DNA reads TGTGCCAGCAGCCAAGCCAGGGGAAGTGGCTATGGCTACACCTTC.

The chain joins TRBV19 to TRBJ1-5; 8 bases are a match to TRBD1. The CDR3 spans 19 residues. The V and J ends lost 7 bases and 0 bases, in that order; junction bases with no gene match: 17. In germline, CDR1 is LNHDA, CDR2 SQIVND (reference sequence). Written as DNA, the CDR3 is TGTGCCAGTACCTCGGGGCAGGGGGCGATATTCTATAGCAATCAGCCCCAGCATTTT. This gives the protein CASTSGQGAIFYSNQPQHF.

The sample holds a few counts of this clone. This rearrangement joins TRBV5-6 to TRBJ2-7; 13 nucleotides align to TRBD2. CDR1 and CDR2 (germline): SGHDT, YYEEEE. The CDR3 is 15 residues long. The V gene end was trimmed by 4 bases and the J gene end by 2 bases; junction bases not matched to a gene: 3. CDR3 protein: CASSPGLAGPYEQYF. In DNA, the CDR3 is TGTGCCAGCAGCCCGGGACTAGCGGGACCCTACGAGCAGTACTTC.

The chain is built from TRBV5-1 and TRBJ1-2, with a tentative D call TRBD1 (6 bases). The length of the CDR3 is 15 residues. Germline assignment: CDR1 SGHRS and CDR2 YFSETQ. Trimming took 1 base from V and 3 from J, leaving 13 bases between them. The CDR3 DNA reads as TGCGCCAGCAGCTTGCCAGGGGCGGATCACTATGGCTACACCTTC. It codes for CASSLPGADHYGYTF. Full variable domain (rest looked up from reference TRBV5-1 and TRBJ1-2): KAGVTQTPRYLIKTRGQQVTLSCSPISGHRSVSWYQQTPGQGLQFLFEYFSETQRNKGNFPGRFSGRQFSNSRSEMNVSTLELGDSALYLCASSLPGADHYGYTFGSGTRLTVV.

The rearrangement links TRBV9 to TRBJ2-2, with TRBD1 as a possible D gene (6 bases). In germline, CDR1 is SGDLS, CDR2 YYNGEE. This CDR3 comprises 14 residues. Trimming shortened V by 5 bases and J by 3 bases, and 11 bases separated the two germline ends. The CDR3 reads CASRRGSDTGELFF. CDR3 coding DNA: TGTGCCAGCAGAAGGGGGTCGGACACCGGGGAGCTGTTTTTT.

This sequence joins TRBV10-2 and TRBJ2-1; TRBD2 agrees at 8 bases. This CDR3 region has 15 residues. Trimming took 7 bases from V and 8 from J; bases not matched to a gene: 13. CDR1 and CDR2 from the germline V gene are WSHSY and SAAADI. CDR3 amino acids: CASTISGGEYHEQFF. Written as DNA, the CDR3 is TGCGCCAGCACCATATCGGGGGGGGAGTATCATGAGCAGTTCTTC.

The chain is built from TRBV2 and TRBJ1-1; D remains ambiguous. CDR1 and CDR2 from the germline V gene are SNHLY and FYNNEI. This CDR3 contains 12 residues. The V and J ends lost 6 bases and 1 base respectively, with 6 bases between them. CDR3: CASRAGNTEAFF. The CDR3 nucleotides read TGTGCCAGCAGAGCAGGGAACACTGAAGCTTTCTTT.

The V call is TRBV18, the J call TRBJ2-7, with 7 bases identical to TRBD2. J gave up 1 base and V 3 bases, and 9 bases lay outside the gene matches. The CDR3 contains 16 residues. Germline V gives CDR1 KGHSH, CDR2 LQKENI. The CDR3 sequence is CASSPASGAYSYEQYF. The DNA of the CDR3 is TGTGCCAGCTCACCGGCCAGCGGGGCATATTCCTACGAGCAGTACTTC.

The chain recombines TRBV5-8 with TRBJ1-2; maybe TRBD1 (5 bases). Germline loops: CDR1 SGHTS, CDR2 YDEGEE. The CDR3 is 16 amino acids. The V end lost 3 bases, the J end lost 2 bases, and 17 bases lay between the germline ends. The CDR3 protein is CASSYRDFGLNYGYTF. The CDR3 DNA reads TGTGCCAGCAGCTATCGGGACTTCGGCCTCAACTATGGCTACACCTTC.

The chain is built from TRBV6-1 and TRBJ1-5; no clear D gene. This CDR3 region has 13 residues. The V and J ends lost 7 bases and 5 bases respectively, with 12 bases between them. Germline assignment: CDR1 MNHNS and CDR2 SASEGT. CDR3 amino acids: CASNTREYQPQHF. The CDR3 DNA reads TGTGCCAGCAACACCCGGGAATATCAGCCCCAGCATTTT.

The gene calls are TRBV7-3 and TRBJ1-2; TRBD1 aligns across 7 bases. This CDR3 is built from 13 residues. The V gene end was trimmed by 0 bases and the J gene end by 6 bases; junction bases not matched to a gene: 1. Germline values: CDR1 SGHTA, CDR2 FQGTGA. The CDR3 protein is CASSLTGGDGYTF. The CDR3 coding sequence is TGTGCCAGCAGCTTAACAGGGGGCGATGGCTACACCTTC.

This sequence joins TRBV30 and TRBJ2-1; D is possibly TRBD1 (6 bases). The germline gives CDR1 GTSNPN, CDR2 SVGIG (reference sequence). This CDR3 is 14 amino acids long. Trimming cost V 4 bases and J 4 bases, with 14 bases left between them. CDR3 amino acids: CAWKTGPRYNEQFF. CDR3 sequence (DNA): TGTGCCTGGAAGACAGGCCCAAGGTACAATGAGCAGTTCTTC.

This clone has a handful of counts. V usage is TRBV27 and J usage is TRBJ1-1, with a possible D match to TRBD1 (5 bases). With 5 bases removed from V and 1 base from J, the gap between germline ends came to 11 bases. The germline CDR1 and CDR2 sequences are MNHEY and SMNVEV (reference sequence). The CDR3 consists of 14 residues. CDR3 DNA sequence: TGTGCCAGCAGTCCCATGGGGGGGAACACTGAAGCTTTCTTT. It yields the protein CASSPMGGNTEAFF.

The rearrangement uses TRBV10-2 and TRBJ1-2, with 9 nucleotides matching TRBD1. CDR1 and CDR2 from the germline V gene are WSHSY and SAAADI. This CDR3 region has 15 residues. The junction had 13 bases not matched to a gene; V was cut back by 8 bases and J by 6 bases. The CDR3 coding sequence is TGCGCCAGCGCCCGCTATACAGGGGGCGTCGATGGCTACACCTTC. Protein product: CASARYTGGVDGYTF.

The chain links TRBV4-1 to TRBJ2-7, with a weak D call TRBD1 (6 bases). V dropped 8 bases and J dropped 7 bases, with 15 bases sitting between them. CDR1 is MGHRA and CDR2 is YSYEKL in the germline V gene. The CDR3 contains 12 residues. As DNA, the CDR3 is TGCGCCAGCGGCGACAGGATGGGAGAGCAGTACTTC. This encodes CASGDRMGEQYF.

The chain has TRBV5-1 and TRBJ1-6, with 8 nucleotides matching TRBD1. The V segment lost 0 bases and the J segment 9 bases; nucleotides outside the gene matches: 5. The germline V gene encodes CDR1 SGHRS and CDR2 YFSETQ. The CDR3 totals 15 residues. The CDR3 bases are TGCGCCAGCAGCTTGGTATCAGGGGGCGGTTCACCCCTCCACTTT. Amino acid sequence: CASSLVSGGGSPLHF.

CDR3 in DNA: TGTGCCAGCAGGTCCCGACAGGCAAACACCGGGGAGCTGTTTTTT. As protein: CASRSRQANTGELFF. The chain carries TRBV5-4 and TRBJ2-2, with D maybe TRBD1 (6 bases). CDR3 length equals 15 residues. The germline V and J ends were trimmed by 5 bases and 2 bases, with 13 bases remaining between them. Germline CDR1 SGHNT, CDR2 YYREEE (reference sequence).

The rearrangement joins TRBV18 to TRBJ2-5; 12 positions match TRBD1. Germline assignment: CDR1 KGHSH and CDR2 LQKENI. The CDR3 covers 15 residues. The V segment lost 3 bases and the J segment 5 bases; nucleotides outside the gene matches: 4. The CDR3 loop reads CASSPGQGAGETQYF. Written as DNA, the CDR3 is TGTGCCAGCTCACCGGGACAGGGGGCTGGTGAGACCCAGTACTTC.

This sequence joins TRBV18 and TRBJ2-5; 7 bases agree with TRBD1. The V gene end was trimmed by 3 bases and the J gene end by 4 bases; junction bases not matched to a gene: 11. Per germline, CDR1 KGHSH and CDR2 LQKENI. The CDR3 is 16 residues long. The CDR3 bases are TGTGCCAGCTCACCTTGGGACACAGGGGCGGGAGAGACCCAGTACTTC. It translates to CASSPWDTGAGETQYF.